Listed below are T cell receptor beta chains from one sample, sequenced in a study of T cells after yellow fever vaccination. TCRdb ran MiXCR on the 5' RACE reads and lists one entry per CDR3 protein. The data hold about 74,000 distinct CDR3 sequences, with roughly 6.9% observed a single time. Sequences were derived from CD8+ T cells sorted from PBMCs, sampled 5 days after the first yellow fever vaccination. The source of these receptors is a man between 18 and 29 years old who received the YFV17D yellow fever vaccine. Each CDR3 is given with its conserved first and last residue. The listing skips clone size in some rows; elsewhere it reads once, few, many or a size class.

j_call v_call clone_size cdr3_aa
TRBJ1-1 TRBV30 . CAWTKDTWVGAFF
TRBJ2-2 TRBV10-3 many CAISPSEGQIHNTGELFF
TRBJ1-2 TRBV6-1 few CASSGYAGKYGYTF
TRBJ1-4 TRBV24-1 . CATSDRGDTGPEKLFF
TRBJ2-1 TRBV7-9 . CASRQGASNEQFF
TRBJ2-5 TRBV5-1 few CASSLAGSARETQYF
TRBJ1-5 TRBV4-1 . CASSHLQGIGNQPQHF
TRBJ1-5 TRBV12-3/TRBV12-4 many CASSFRVSRDQPQHF
TRBJ2-3 TRBV4-1 many CASSHYGRPSGTTDTQYF
TRBJ1-1 TRBV12-5 many CASGSQDTEAFF
TRBJ2-7 TRBV12-3/TRBV12-4 many CASSSGHNFYEQYF
TRBJ1-5 TRBV7-2 many CASSSRGWNQPQHF
TRBJ2-7 TRBV5-6 few CASSRAYEQYF
TRBJ2-7 TRBV7-8 many CASSLGGVSYEQYF
TRBJ1-5 TRBV6-1 few CASSEAKLSEPQHF
TRBJ1-1 TRBV20-1 . CSAKLNPGPEAFF
TRBJ2-6 TRBV7-9 many CASSSPIAGTGTFSGANVLTF
TRBJ1-1 TRBV5-1 many CASSETGVGTEAFF
TRBJ2-1 TRBV18 . CASSPRQAASYNEQFF
TRBJ1-6 TRBV12-3/TRBV12-4 . CASTPSGLGSPLHF
TRBJ2-3 TRBV29-1 . CSVEGTATGSYSDTQYF
TRBJ2-7 TRBV7-2 . CASSVDRVYEQYF
TRBJ2-5 TRBV12-5 . CASGSQRQTQYF
TRBJ2-1 TRBV19 . CASSITSGAYNEQFF
TRBJ2-3 TRBV6-2/TRBV6-3 few CASSVTGTGVFNTQYF
TRBJ2-1 TRBV6-5 many CASSFYPENEQFF
TRBJ2-3 TRBV7-9 . CASSSRGGLTDTQYF
TRBJ2-3 TRBV3-1 few CASSPRSPPDTQYF
TRBJ1-5 TRBV20-1 many CSARRRGVNQPQHF
TRBJ1-1 TRBV27 few CASSWTENTEAFF
TRBJ2-1 TRBV7-9 . CASSLQGDGYNEQFF
TRBJ2-2 TRBV5-4 once CAMSPGVPTWVLFF
TRBJ1-4 TRBV5-1 few CASRDGINEKLFF
TRBJ1-5 TRBV5-1 . CASSVGTGYNQPQHF
TRBJ2-3 TRBV13 . CASSQAQGADTDTQYF
TRBJ1-1 TRBV12-3/TRBV12-4 . CASRLVVRDTEAFF
TRBJ2-2 TRBV10-2 few CASSDLTSGGKRSGELFF
TRBJ1-2 TRBV4-1 many CASSQDHVKNYGYTF
TRBJ2-2 TRBV6-5 few CASSYGVKGDTGELFF
TRBJ2-1 TRBV20-1 few CSARDWGVKNNEQFF
TRBJ2-5 TRBV4-1 . CASSQDLETQYF
TRBJ2-3 TRBV4-3 . CASSQDLGTDTQYF
TRBJ2-2 TRBV24-1 few CATSAGTNTGELFF